The next 11 T cell receptor beta chains were all read from a single sample in a study of shared clonotypes between healthy human individuals. Some clones are missing from TCRdb's copy, which holds only in-frame ones; the method was immunoSEQ multiplex PCR. The sample shows more than 450,000 clones, 60% to 85% of them seen only once. The source material was PBMCs. These receptors were obtained from a woman in her thirties or forties in good health. Some clones in this sample may be carry-over from other donors' samples.

V and J are TRBV15 and TRBJ1-6; no definite D call. Germline CDR1 LNHNV, CDR2 YYDKDF (reference sequence). V lost 8 bases and J lost 0, with 5 bases in between. The CDR3 covers 13 residues. CDR3 residues: CATRPSYNSPLHF. The DNA for the CDR3 is TGTGCCACCCGGCCCTCCTATAATTCACCCCTCCACTTT.

V is TRBV4-1 and J is TRBJ2-1; D not resolved. The germline V gene has CDR1 MGHRA and CDR2 YSYEKL. The CDR3 spans 14 residues. With 0 bases removed from V and 8 bases from J, the gap between germline ends came to 11 bases. CDR3 sequence: CASSQENLSDEQFF. The CDR3 DNA sequence: TGCGCCAGCAGCCAAGAAAACCTCTCGGATGAGCAGTTCTTC.

This clone has just a few counts. The chain has TRBV25-1 and TRBJ1-3; no reliable D call. V shed 1 base and J shed 3 bases, with 7 bases lying between them. Germline lookup yields CDR1 MGHDK and CDR2 SYGVNS. This CDR3 spans 14 amino acids. CDR3 amino acids: CASSEWDLGNTIYF. The CDR3 DNA sequence: TGTGCCAGCAGTGAATGGGATCTTGGAAACACCATATATTTT.

The CDR3 sequence is CASSAGSQGANLNTEAFF. In DNA, the CDR3 is TGTGCCAGCTCGGCGGGTAGTCAGGGAGCCAACCTGAACACTGAAGCTTTCTTT. The chain employs TRBV18 and TRBJ1-1; D possibly corresponds to TRBD1 (5 bases). This CDR3 spans 18 amino acids. The V end lost 6 bases, the J end lost 0 bases, and 23 bases lay between the germline ends. Per the germline V gene, CDR1 is KGHSH and CDR2 is LQKENI.

The gene calls are TRBV4-3 and TRBJ2-1; tentatively, D is TRBD2 (6 bases). The ends were cut back, 1 base at V and 8 bases at J, with 12 bases in the middle. This CDR3 comprises 14 residues. Germline CDR1 and CDR2: LGHNA and YSLEER. The CDR3 bases are TGCGCCAGCAGCCAAGTAGTATGGGACTATGAGCAGTTCTTC. Translation: CASSQVVWDYEQFF.

The chain employs TRBV5-1 and TRBJ1-4; maybe TRBD1 (5 bases). Germline-derived CDR1 and CDR2 are SGHRS and YFSETQ. The V end lost 1 base, the J end lost 6 bases, and 10 bases lay between the germline ends. The CDR3 consists of 14 residues. The CDR3 loop reads CASSLSGNDEKLFF. CDR3 in DNA: TGCGCCAGCAGCTTGTCAGGGAATGATGAAAAACTGTTTTTT.

This clone appeared many times. The chain employs TRBV7-2 and TRBJ2-1, with 9 bases that match TRBD1. Germline CDR1 SGHTA, CDR2 FQGNSA. CDR3 length: 13 residues. Trimming at V came to 8 bases and at J to 7 bases, leaving 6 bases not matched to a gene. In DNA, the CDR3 is TGTGCCAGCCAGGGACAGGGTACGAATGAGCAGTTCTTC. Amino acid sequence: CASQGQGTNEQFF.

This rearrangement joins TRBV10-3 to TRBJ1-1; no clear D gene. The ends were cut back, 0 bases at V and 4 bases at J, with 12 bases in the middle. Germline loops: CDR1 ENHRY, CDR2 SYGVKD. The CDR3 sequence is 15 residues long. CDR3 amino acids: CAISESSFAATEAFF. The CDR3 coding sequence is TGTGCCATCAGTGAGTCGAGTTTCGCCGCCACTGAAGCTTTCTTT.

The rearrangement links TRBV7-7 to TRBJ2-2; D is unresolved. V lost 5 bases and J lost 6, with 10 bases in between. CDR1 and CDR2 (germline): SSHAT, FNYEAQ (reference sequence). The CDR3 is 13 amino acids. The CDR3 region is CASSLSHPGELFF. CDR3 DNA sequence: TGTGCCAGCAGCCTTAGTCATCCCGGGGAGCTGTTTTTT.

The chain has TRBV19 and TRBJ2-1; 10 positions agree with TRBD2. After removal of 2 bases from V and 3 bases from J, the junction contained 4 bases not matched to a gene. Germline CDR1 LNHDA, CDR2 SQIVND (reference sequence). The CDR3 contains 16 residues. CDR3 region: CASSIQASGSYNEQFF. The DNA for the CDR3 is TGTGCCAGTAGTATACAGGCTAGCGGGAGCTACAATGAGCAGTTCTTC.

The chain uses TRBV7-8 and TRBJ2-5; no firm D call. V dropped 3 bases and J dropped 4 bases, with 12 bases sitting between them. Germline lookup yields CDR1 SGHVS and CDR2 FQNEAQ. This CDR3 contains 14 residues. CDR3 loop: CASSFRSQRETQYF. The CDR3 DNA follows: TGTGCCAGCAGCTTCCGCAGTCAACGAGAGACCCAGTACTTC.